This is a list of T cell receptor beta chains from one sample in a study of shared clonotypes between healthy human individuals. Here immunoSEQ multiplex PCR was the method, and the copy in TCRdb shows in-frame clones only, minus some. The sample lists fewer than 1.4 million clones, about 80% seen once, with roughly 0.65% in the top ten. The source material was memory CD4+ T cells from PBMCs. The source is a young man in good health. Some clones in this sample may be carry-over from other donors' samples. CDR3s include the opening cysteine and the closing phenylalanine or tryptophan. The order of the fields is clone size, V gene, D gene, J gene, CDR3 DNA, CDR3 protein. The D gene is left open where the match is weak. Clone size is shown for a subset of rows, as once, few, many or a class of expanded clone.

size: once; V: TRBV7-2; D: TRBD2; J: TRBJ2-1; DNA: TGTGCCAGCAGGTATAGCGGGAGGTCCTACAATGAGCAGTTCTTC; CDR3: CASRYSGRSYNEQFF
size: -; V: TRBV4-3; D: -; J: TRBJ1-1; DNA: TGCGCCAGCAGTGTCGGGATGAACACTGAAGCTTTCTTT; CDR3: CASSVGMNTEAFF
size: -; V: TRBV2; D: -; J: TRBJ2-7; DNA: TGTGCCAGCAGTGATCAGGGGTCCCTCTACGAGCAGTACTTC; CDR3: CASSDQGSLYEQYF
size: -; V: TRBV6-6; D: -; J: TRBJ1-5; DNA: TGTGCCAGCAGTTCGGAGCAGCCCCAGCATTTT; CDR3: CASSSEQPQHF
size: -; V: TRBV6-4; D: -; J: TRBJ1-1; DNA: TGTGCCAGCAGTGAAACTCCGGCGAGGGCTGAAGCTTTCTTT; CDR3: CASSETPARAEAFF
size: -; V: TRBV18; D: -; J: TRBJ2-7; DNA: TGTGCCAGCCTCCCGGGGGGACACGCCGGATCCTACGAGCAGTACTTC; CDR3: CASLPGGHAGSYEQYF
size: few; V: TRBV7-2; D: TRBD1; J: TRBJ1-2; DNA: TGTGCCAGCAGCTCACAGGGGGCTGGTGGCTACACCTTC; CDR3: CASSSQGAGGYTF
size: -; V: TRBV28; D: -; J: TRBJ1-2; DNA: TGTGCCAGCAGTTTACGGGGCGGCTATGGCTACACCTTC; CDR3: CASSLRGGYGYTF
size: -; V: TRBV5-6; D: -; J: TRBJ2-7; DNA: TGTGCCAGCAGCTTCGTAGGGGAGCAGTACTTC; CDR3: CASSFVGEQYF
size: -; V: TRBV28; D: TRBD1; J: TRBJ2-5; DNA: TGTGCCAGCAGTCGGGACAGGGTAGGAGAGACCCAGTACTTC; CDR3: CASSRDRVGETQYF
size: -; V: TRBV10-3; D: TRBD2; J: TRBJ2-1; DNA: TGTGCCATCACCAAACAAGCGGGAGTTGAGCAGTTCTTC; CDR3: CAITKQAGVEQFF
size: many; V: TRBV29-1; D: TRBD2; J: TRBJ2-7; DNA: TGCAGCGTGGGCCCGGGGGGCTACGAGCAGTACTTC; CDR3: CSVGPGGYEQYF
size: -; V: TRBV28; D: -; J: TRBJ1-1; DNA: TGTGCCAGCAGTCGGACCGTCCCTGAAGCTTTCTTT; CDR3: CASSRTVPEAFF
size: -; V: TRBV5-6; D: TRBD1; J: TRBJ2-3; DNA: TGTGCCAGCAGCTCGACAGGGTACTCAGATACGCAGTATTTT; CDR3: CASSSTGYSDTQYF
size: -; V: TRBV7-8; D: -; J: TRBJ2-1; DNA: TGTGCCAGCAGGCTCGCGCGGGACCCTTACAATGAGCAGTTCTTC; CDR3: CASRLARDPYNEQFF
size: many; V: TRBV7-2; D: -; J: TRBJ2-7; DNA: TGTGCCAGCAGCCAACAAAACAGGGACGGCGAGCAGTACTTC; CDR3: CASSQQNRDGEQYF
size: -; V: TRBV4-1; D: TRBD2; J: TRBJ2-3; DNA: TGCGCCAGCAGCCAAGAGGTAGCGGGGATCACAGATACGCAGTATTTT; CDR3: CASSQEVAGITDTQYF
size: -; V: TRBV28; D: TRBD1; J: TRBJ1-4; DNA: TGTGCCAGCAGAAAACCGGGACAGGGGAATGAAAAACTGTTTTTT; CDR3: CASRKPGQGNEKLFF
size: -; V: TRBV7-8; D: -; J: TRBJ1-2; DNA: TGTGCCAGCAGCCCTTCCCCTAACTATGGCTACACCTTC; CDR3: CASSPSPNYGYTF
size: -; V: TRBV6-1; D: -; J: TRBJ2-7; DNA: TGTGCCATCCAAAGCGGAGGCTCCTACGAGCAGTACTTC; CDR3: CAIQSGGSYEQYF
size: -; V: TRBV18; D: -; J: TRBJ1-2; DNA: TGTGCCAGCTCACCACGTCTGATGGAGGGCTACACCTTC; CDR3: CASSPRLMEGYTF
size: -; V: TRBV7-9; D: TRBD2; J: TRBJ2-7; DNA: TGTGCCAGCAGCCAAGTCCTAGCGGCCCCCTACGAGCAGTACTTC; CDR3: CASSQVLAAPYEQYF
size: -; V: TRBV7-8; D: TRBD1; J: TRBJ1-1; DNA: TGTGCCAGCAGTATCGGACAGGGGCGAGGTATGAACACTGAAGCTTTCTTT; CDR3: CASSIGQGRGMNTEAFF
size: -; V: TRBV14; D: -; J: TRBJ2-4; DNA: TGTGCCAGCAGCCAAGGGTGGGCCAAAAACATTCAGTACTTC; CDR3: CASSQGWAKNIQYF
size: few; V: TRBV5-4; D: -; J: TRBJ1-2; DNA: TGTGCCAGCAGCCCGGGCGGCACAGGGCTATATGGCTACACCTTC; CDR3: CASSPGGTGLYGYTF
size: few; V: TRBV19; D: TRBD1; J: TRBJ1-2; DNA: TGTGCCAGTCAGGGGGCGAAGTATGGCTACACCTTC; CDR3: CASQGAKYGYTF
size: -; V: TRBV28; D: -; J: TRBJ1-1; DNA: TGTGCCAGCAGTTTAAACGGACGGAACACTGAAGCTTTCTTT; CDR3: CASSLNGRNTEAFF
size: -; V: TRBV2; D: -; J: TRBJ2-7; DNA: TGTGCCAGCAGCCTCTCCTACGAGCAGTACTTC; CDR3: CASSLSYEQYF
size: -; V: TRBV19; D: -; J: TRBJ1-1; DNA: TGTGCCAGTAGTATGATGAGGAACACTGAAGCTTTCTTT; CDR3: CASSMMRNTEAFF
size: -; V: TRBV2; D: -; J: TRBJ1-5; DNA: TGTGCCAGCAGTGTTATGTGGGGGGATCAGCCCCAGCATTTT; CDR3: CASSVMWGDQPQHF
size: once; V: TRBV7-2; D: -; J: TRBJ1-3; DNA: TGTGCCAGCAGCTTAGCGCCCAGTGTCACCTCTGGAAACACCATATATTTT; CDR3: CASSLAPSVTSGNTIYF
size: few; V: TRBV30; D: TRBD1; J: TRBJ2-7; DNA: TGTGCCTGGGCCCGGGACAGGGATGACGAGCAGTACTTC; CDR3: CAWARDRDDEQYF
size: -; V: TRBV7-2; D: TRBD1; J: TRBJ1-5; DNA: TGTGCCAGCAGCTTACAGGGGGCTCTCGGTAGCAATCAGCCCCAGCATTTT; CDR3: CASSLQGALGSNQPQHF
size: few; V: TRBV18; D: -; J: TRBJ1-2; DNA: TGTGCCAGCTCACCATATCAGGGCGACTATGGCTACACCTTC; CDR3: CASSPYQGDYGYTF
size: -; V: TRBV25-1; D: -; J: TRBJ2-7; DNA: TGTGCCAGCAGCTACGGTGGGCCAGGGGTCTCCTACGAGCAGTACTTC; CDR3: CASSYGGPGVSYEQYF
size: few; V: TRBV19; D: -; J: TRBJ1-1; DNA: TGTGCCAGTAGTATAGTTGGGGCAGGGAACACTGAAGCTTTCTTT; CDR3: CASSIVGAGNTEAFF
size: -; V: TRBV6-1; D: -; J: TRBJ1-1; DNA: TGTGCCCTGAGCCCGGACTCTCGATTGGGGGCTGAAGCTTTCTTT; CDR3: CALSPDSRLGAEAFF
size: -; V: TRBV5-5; D: -; J: TRBJ1-2; DNA: TGTGCCAGCAGCCCCGACGGAACAACTAACTATGGCTACACCTTC; CDR3: CASSPDGTTNYGYTF
size: few; V: TRBV28; D: -; J: TRBJ1-2; DNA: TGTGCCAGCAGTTTTAGCCAGGGCTCTGCCTATGGCTACACCTTC; CDR3: CASSFSQGSAYGYTF
size: many; V: TRBV28; D: -; J: TRBJ1-2; DNA: TGTGCCAGCAGCGCCGTGGACTATGGCTACACCTTC; CDR3: CASSAVDYGYTF
size: -; V: TRBV19; D: -; J: TRBJ1-2; DNA: TGTGCCAGTAGTATAAATAGACAACCAGCTAACTATGGCTACACCTTC; CDR3: CASSINRQPANYGYTF
size: -; V: TRBV5-4; D: -; J: TRBJ2-6; DNA: TGTGCCAGCAGCGGCTCTGGGGCCAACGTCCTGACTTTC; CDR3: CASSGSGANVLTF
size: once; V: TRBV9; D: -; J: TRBJ2-1; DNA: TGTGCCAGCAGCGCGGGACCGAACTCCTACAATGAGCAGTTCTTC; CDR3: CASSAGPNSYNEQFF
size: -; V: TRBV28; D: -; J: TRBJ1-2; DNA: TGTGCCAGCAGTTTCCAATCCGGGGACGGATACTATGGCTACACCTTC; CDR3: CASSFQSGDGYYGYTF
size: -; V: TRBV5-1; D: -; J: TRBJ2-5; DNA: TGCGCCAGCAGCTTGAGCCCCCCGCCCCAAGAGACCCAGTACTTC; CDR3: CASSLSPPPQETQYF
size: once; V: TRBV4-2; D: TRBD2; J: TRBJ2-5; DNA: TGTGCCAGCAGCCGCCGTCGGACTAGCGGGAAGTGGGAAGAGACCCAGTACTTC; CDR3: CASSRRRTSGKWEETQYF
size: -; V: TRBV18; D: -; J: TRBJ2-5; DNA: TGTGCCAGCTCATCGTCAGGGGTCCAAGAGACCCAGTACTTC; CDR3: CASSSSGVQETQYF
size: -; V: TRBV19; D: -; J: TRBJ1-1; DNA: TGTGCCAGTAAGGGGCAAAATATGAACACTGAAGCTTTCTTT; CDR3: CASKGQNMNTEAFF
size: -; V: TRBV27; D: TRBD1; J: TRBJ2-1; DNA: TGTGCCAGCAGACAACAGGGGGGCGCCTACAATGAGCAGTTCTTC; CDR3: CASRQQGGAYNEQFF
size: -; V: TRBV11-2; D: -; J: TRBJ2-1; DNA: TGTGCCAGCAGCTTAGCTAGGGACAATGAGCAGTTCTTC; CDR3: CASSLARDNEQFF
size: -; V: TRBV11-2; D: TRBD1; J: TRBJ1-2; DNA: TGTGCCAGCAGCTCCAACAGGGGGCAGAGTGGCTACACCTTC; CDR3: CASSSNRGQSGYTF
size: -; V: TRBV7-3; D: TRBD2; J: TRBJ2-2; DNA: TGTGCCAGCAGCGCTGGGACTAGCGGGGGCACCGGGGAGCTGTTTTTT; CDR3: CASSAGTSGGTGELFF
size: -; V: TRBV5-6; D: -; J: TRBJ2-7; DNA: TGTGCCAGCAGCTTGGATCGTGTTGCCCCCGAGCAGTACTTC; CDR3: CASSLDRVAPEQYF
size: -; V: TRBV7-2; D: -; J: TRBJ1-5; DNA: TGTGCCAGCAGCCTCATTCCGGGAGGCAATCAGCCCCAGCATTTT; CDR3: CASSLIPGGNQPQHF
size: -; V: TRBV19; D: TRBD2; J: TRBJ2-1; DNA: TGTGCCAGTAGCCCCGGGAGCGGGAGGTTCGGCGTTGAGCAGTTCTTC; CDR3: CASSPGSGRFGVEQFF